The 13 T cell receptor beta chains presented below share a single source sample, sequenced in a study of blood T cell repertoires in COVID-19. TCRdb keeps only in-frame clones here, not all; method: immunoSEQ multiplex PCR. This sample has roughly 280,000 clones, with roughly 85% found just once. The sample was peripheral blood. The receptors shown here come from a woman in her 70s with acute or convalescent COVID-19.

This chain uses TRBV6-4 with TRBJ2-2; D possibly corresponds to TRBD2 (6 bases). The CDR3 has 17 amino acids. Germline V gives CDR1 MRHNA, CDR2 SNTAGT. Trimming cost V 3 bases and J 5 bases, with 19 bases left between them. CDR3 coding DNA: TGTGCCAGCAGTGAACTCGGGACTCTAGCAAAGACCGGGGAGCTGTTTTTT. This translates into CASSELGTLAKTGELFF.

On this clone itself: Other DNA sequences in this specimen translate into the identical CDR3. The chain couples TRBV20-1 to TRBJ2-3; unclear D gene. CDR1 and CDR2 from the germline V gene are DFQATT and SNEGSKA (reference sequence). The CDR3 runs to 10 residues. V lost 6 bases, J lost 5 bases, and 6 bases lay in between. This CDR3 is CSAHLDTQYF. The CDR3, as DNA: TGCAGTGCGCACTTAGATACGCAGTATTTT.

V usage is TRBV28 and J usage is TRBJ1-2; the D gene is possibly TRBD1 (5 bases). V lost 7 bases and J 7 bases, leaving 13 bases between the germline ends. Germline V gives CDR1 MDHEN, CDR2 SYDVKM. The CDR3 spans 12 residues. The CDR3 coding sequence is TGTGCCAGCACCGCACAGGTTGGTGGCTACACCTTC. The encoded protein is CASTAQVGGYTF.

This chain joins TRBV19 and TRBJ1-5; possible D gene TRBD1, 6 bases. The germline V gene has CDR1 LNHDA and CDR2 SQIVND (reference sequence). This CDR3 is 12 amino acids long. V lost 3 bases and J lost 7, with 7 bases in between. The DNA of the CDR3 is TGTGCCAGTAGTATCGGACAGCAGCCCCAGCATTTT. The encoded protein is CASSIGQQPQHF. Using reference TRBV19 and TRBJ1-5 for the parts outside the CDR3, the full variable domain is DGGITQSPKYLFRKEGQNVTLSCEQNLNHDAMYWYRQDPGQGLRLIYYSQIVNDFQKGDIAEGYSVSREKKESFPLTVTSAQKNPTAFYLCASSIGQQPQHFGDGTRLSIL.

Only a few counts were recorded for this clone. The CDR3 is CASSTRQAEAFF. The CDR3 DNA is TGTGCCAGCAGCACTAGACAGGCCGAAGCTTTCTTT. The V gene is TRBV3-1 (or the pseudogene TRBV3-2), the J gene TRBJ1-1; D might be TRBD1 (6 bases). Per the germline V gene, CDR1 is LGHDT and CDR2 is YNNKEL (reference sequence). The CDR3 is made up of 12 amino acids. V was clipped by 5 bases and J by 8 bases, with 12 bases between them.

The chain couples TRBV19 to TRBJ2-2; D is possibly TRBD2 (7 bases). This CDR3 is built from 16 residues. Germline CDR1 reads LNHDA; CDR2 reads SQIVND (reference sequence). The V end lost 7 bases, the J end lost 3 bases, and 18 bases lay between the germline ends. The CDR3 reads CASKGGPSTDTGELFF. In DNA form, the CDR3 reads TGTGCCAGTAAGGGGGGGCCCTCTACCGACACCGGGGAGCTGTTTTTT.

This clone was observed a handful of times. CDR3 region: CASSLERGGGNEQFF. The DNA of the CDR3 is TGTGCCAGCAGCCTTGAGCGGGGAGGAGGGAATGAGCAGTTCTTC. The V call is TRBV11-2, the J call TRBJ2-1; 7 bases align to TRBD2. Trimming at V came to 5 bases and at J to 7 bases, leaving 11 bases not matched to a gene. Germline V gene data show CDR1 as SGHAT and CDR2 as FQNNGV. The CDR3 length is 15 residues.

This chain uses TRBV6-5 with TRBJ1-5; D is perhaps TRBD1 (5 bases). The V end lost 5 bases, the J end lost 3 bases, and 11 bases lay between the germline ends. The germline CDR1 and CDR2 sequences are MNHEY and SVGAGI. The CDR3 loop spans 14 amino acids. This CDR3 is CASSPAGYNQPQHF. CDR3 sequence (DNA): TGTGCCAGCAGTCCCGCAGGGTACAATCAGCCCCAGCATTTT.

The CDR3 nucleotides read TGCGCCAGCAGCACGAACCCCGGCCGGGGTGGCTACACCTTC. Amino acid sequence: CASSTNPGRGGYTF. J is TRBJ1-2 and V is TRBV5-1; D unclear. Germline V gene sequence: CDR1 SGHRS, CDR2 YFSETQ. The CDR3 has 14 amino acids. Trimming left V 4 bases short and J 7 bases short, with 17 bases between. The full variable domain, with the rest looked up from reference TRBV5-1 and TRBJ1-2, is KAGVTQTPRYLIKTRGQQVTLSCSPISGHRSVSWYQQTPGQGLQFLFEYFSETQRNKGNFPGRFSGRQFSNSRSEMNVSTLELGDSALYLCASSTNPGRGGYTFGSGTRLTVV.

The rearrangement uses TRBV5-1 and TRBJ2-5; the match to TRBD1 covers 7 bases. Germline V CDR1 and CDR2: SGHRS, YFSETQ. CDR3 size: 13 residues. J lost 5 bases, V lost 4 bases, and 5 bases had no gene match. CDR3 coding DNA: TGCGCCAGCAGCCAACAGGGGAAGGAGACCCAGTACTTC. It is translated as CASSQQGKETQYF.

V is TRBV9 and J is TRBJ2-5; D perhaps matches TRBD2 (6 bases). CDR1 is SGDLS and CDR2 is YYNGEE in the germline V gene. Trimming stripped 0 bases from V and 4 bases from J, with 13 bases between. CDR3 size: 15 residues. CDR3 nucleotide sequence: TGTGCCAGCAGCGTAGTAGGATGGGGAGGAGAGACCCAGTACTTC. Protein: CASSVVGWGGETQYF. The full variable domain, completed using reference TRBV9 and TRBJ2-5, is DSGVTQTPKHLITATGQRVTLRCSPRSGDLSVYWYQQSLDQGLQFLIQYYNGEERAKGNILERFSAQQFPDLHSELNLSSLELGDSALYFCASSVVGWGGETQYFGPGTRLLVL.

This clone was seen once. The chain employs TRBV23-1 and TRBJ2-7, with D perhaps matching TRBD1 (5 bases). TRBV23-1 falls under the ORF class, with uncertain function. Trimming left V 1 base short and J 4 bases short, with 14 bases between. The CDR3 extends over 15 amino acids. CDR3 in amino acids: CASSQWGEGYYEQYF. The CDR3 DNA reads TGCGCCAGCAGTCAATGGGGCGAAGGATATTACGAGCAGTACTTC.

The table lists this clone with a few counts. V usage is TRBV10-1 and J usage is TRBJ1-2, with 7 bases aligning to TRBD1. Looked up from germline, CDR1 is WNHNN and CDR2 is SYGVQD (reference sequence). V lost 8 bases and J lost 8; bases outside the gene matches: 8. CDR3 length equals 12 residues. CDR3 sequence: CASGTGASGYTF. CDR3 DNA: TGCGCCAGCGGTACAGGGGCTTCGGGCTACACCTTC.